The entry that follows covers one TCR beta chain sequence. Its specificity is not known. The data derive from a study of cytomegalovirus exposure and HLA in healthy donors. V lost 5 bases to trimming and J lost 5 bases, with 21 bases between them. This CDR3 is 16 amino acids long. Germline V lookup: CDR1 LGHNT, CDR2 FRNRAP. PCR primers comprised 60 Vbeta and 13 Jbeta primers. Profiling relied on immunoSEQ multiplex PCR, and the TCRdb table lists in-frame clones only, not all of them. The data show around 130,000 clones, with approximately 81% seen just once and around 2.3% held by the top ten. Points from the study as a whole: TRBV6-2, TRBV6-3 and some other V segments were unresolvable in 87-base-pair reads. Available immune exposure information was restricted to CMV serostatus only. The authors later found TCR association rates varying by HLA locus, with DRB1 most and HLA-C fewest. The authors later found most CMV-associated TCR beta chains appeared HLA-restricted.

Input material: PBMCs. This TCR was recovered from a woman aged 40-49 years in good health and CMV-seronegative. The chain recombines TRBV12-5 with TRBJ1-2, with a tentative D call TRBD1 (6 bases). CDR3 sequence reads: CASGLPTAGGAYGYTF. DNA of the CDR3: TGTGCTAGTGGTCTACCCACCGCTGGGGGGGCATATGGCTACACCTTC.